The 25 T cell receptor beta chains listed next were all sequenced from one sample in a study of tissue T cells after allogeneic stem cell transplantation. As for time point: mouse harvest day 14 after allogeneic transplant. The graft held 10^6 splenic CD5+ T cells and 10^7 T-cell-depleted bone marrow cells. Method: immunoSEQ multiplex PCR; TCRdb's copy keeps in-frame clones and lacks some. The sample holds thousands of clones, about 33% seen once. Sequencing was performed on skin. The receptors shown here come from a female BALB/c mouse given C57BL/6 T cells with graft-versus-host disease after an allogeneic hematopoietic cell transplant.

This clone was seen only a few times. Mouse germline and gene names are used. The CDR3 end lies 1 residue beyond the end of the read and is filled in from the germline J gene. This chain links TRBV12-2 with TRBJ1-1; D call uncertain. V gave up 0 bases and J gave up 3 bases, with 7 bases separating them. The CDR3 covers 13 residues. Germline V gene lookup returns CDR1 SGHLS and CDR2 HYDKME. The DNA read from the CDR3 is TGTGCCAGCTCTCTCGAAAGGGACACAGAAGTCTTC. This encodes CASSLERDTEVF. The entire CDR3 reads CASSLERDTEVFF.

By proportion, this clone is large. The genes and germline here are from mouse. The sequence runs out 1 residue before the end of the CDR3; the remainder is reconstructed from the germline J gene. The chain has TRBV23 and TRBJ2-3; TRBD2, the table's D call, lacks a check against the DNA. This CDR3 has 15 amino acids. Germline V lookup: CDR1 KGHTA, CDR2 FQNQQP. CDR3 DNA (partial): TGCTCCAGCAGTCAATTTTCTGGTAGTGCAGAAACGCTGTAT. The encoded protein is CSSSQFSGSAETLY. The full-length CDR3 reads as CSSSQFSGSAETLYF.

Turning to this clone: The gene symbols are mouse symbols. The CDR3 end falls 1 residue outside the read, so it is completed with the germline J gene. This rearrangement joins TRBV17 to TRBJ2-1; 7 bases are a match to TRBD1. Germline CDR1 reads MNHDT; CDR2 reads YYDKIL. The CDR3 extends over 13 amino acids. The CDR3 bases that were read are TGTGCAGCAGTCCGGGACAGCTATGCTGAGCAGTTC. Encoded protein: CAAVRDSYAEQF. The full CDR3 reads CAAVRDSYAEQFF.

This clone was detected a few times. Germline and genes: mouse. The DNA ends 1 residue before the CDR3 does, and the rest of the CDR3 is filled in from the germline J gene. J is TRBJ1-2 and V is TRBV13-2; D gene ambiguous. V lost 0 bases and J lost 0, with 6 bases in between. The CDR3 sequence is 14 residues long. CDR1 and CDR2 from the germline V gene are NNHNN and SYGAGS (reference sequence). CDR3: CASGDAKANSDYTF. CDR3 DNA, as far as it was read: TGTGCCAGCGGTGATGCGAAGGCAAACTCCGACTACACC.

With respect to this clone: Any gene name here is a mouse gene name. The CDR3 end is not reached by the read, which stops 1 residue before it; the germline J gene fills it in. The chain has TRBV3 and TRBJ2-3; D is ambiguous. Germline loops: CDR1 SNHLY, CDR2 FYNGKV (reference sequence). V gave up 3 bases and J gave up 0 bases, with 7 bases separating them. The CDR3 is 14 residues long. CDR3 DNA (partial): TGTGCCAGCAGCTTCCTGGTTAGTGCAGAAACGCTGTAT. This sequence encodes CASSFLVSAETLY. The CDR3 in full is CASSFLVSAETLYF. Based on the CDR3 plus reference TRBV3 and TRBJ2-3, the full variable domain is GPKVLQIPSHQIIDMGQMVTLNCDPVSNHLYFYWYKQILGQQMEFLVNFYNGKVMEKSKLFKDQFSVERPDGSYFTLKIQPTALEDSAVYFCASSFLVSAETLYFGSGTRLTVL.

In the case of this clone: Mouse gene names and germline throughout. The read falls 1 residue short of the CDR3 end, and the missing part is taken from the germline J gene. The V call is TRBV26, the J call TRBJ2-5, with D possibly TRBD1 on 5 matching bases. V lost 6 bases and J lost 0, with 10 bases in between. This CDR3 is built from 14 residues. Germline CDR1 is KGHPV and CDR2 is FQNQEV (reference sequence). CDR3 in amino acids: CASSQDTNQDTQYF. The CDR3 DNA, read in part, is TGTGCCAGCAGCCAGGACACTAACCAAGACACCCAGTAC.

For this clone: Germline and genes here are mouse. The CDR3 extends 1 residue past the end of the read, so its final part is completed from the germline J gene. This chain connects TRBV13-3 to TRBJ2-4; D is perhaps TRBD2 (6 bases). Germline V lookup: CDR1 NNHDY, CDR2 SYVADS. The CDR3 has 12 residues. Trimming took 3 bases from V and 6 from J, leaving 8 bases between them. The sequenced part of the CDR3 DNA is TGTGCCAGCAGTGGGGACTTTAACACCTTGTAC. Protein product: CASSGDFNTLY. The full CDR3 reads CASSGDFNTLYF.

As to this clone: Gene and germline names: mouse. The missing CDR3 end, 1 residue past where the read stops, is filled in from the germline J gene. V and J are TRBV13-3 and TRBJ1-1; no definite D call. The CDR3 is made up of 13 amino acids. The V end was cut by 6 bases, the J end by 1 base, with 10 bases between. Germline CDR1 and CDR2: NNHDY and SYVADS. Partial CDR3 DNA: TGTGCCAGCAAGGACGGGAGAAACACAGAAGTCTTC. It is translated as CASKDGRNTEVF. The full CDR3 protein is CASKDGRNTEVFF.

To note about this clone: A much larger clonotype is one base distant, so this may be a read error. The gene names given are mouse names. The read ends 1 residue shy of where the CDR3 ends; the end is completed using the germline J gene. The chain has TRBV14 and TRBJ2-7, with D possibly matching TRBD1 (6 bases). This CDR3 contains 11 residues. Germline CDR1 reads SGHDT; CDR2 reads FRDEAV. V lost 3 bases and J lost 5, with 6 bases in between. The covered CDR3 bases are TGTGCCAGCAGTTCAGGGGATGAACAGTAC. It translates to CASSSGDEQY. The entire CDR3 is CASSSGDEQYF. Supplemented by reference TRBV14 and TRBJ2-7, the full variable domain reads EAGVTQSPRYAVLQEGQAVSFWCDPISGHDTLYWYQQPRDQGPQLLVYFRDEAVIDNSQLPSDRFSAVRPKGTNSTLKIQSAKQGDTATYLCASSSGDEQYFGPGTRLTVL.

Comments on this clone: Gene labels here are mouse ones. The read gets to within 1 residue of the CDR3 end, and the germline J gene fills in the rest. The V and J genes are TRBV19 and TRBJ1-2, with 9 bases matching TRBD1. This CDR3 is built from 14 residues. V gave up 5 bases and J gave up 0 bases; unmatched junction bases: 2. CDR1 FNHDT and CDR2 SITEND come from the germline V gene (reference sequence). CDR3 sequence: CASSRDRANSDYTF. Partial CDR3 DNA: TGTGCCAGCAGCAGGGACAGGGCAAACTCCGACTACACC.

This clone has more than one count but fewer than ten. Mouse gene names and germline throughout. The read ends 1 residue before the CDR3 terminus; that terminus is restored from the germline J gene. V gene TRBV13-2 combines with J gene TRBJ2-4; possibly TRBD2 for D (6 bases). The CDR3 has 14 amino acids. Germline loops: CDR1 NNHNN, CDR2 SYGAGS (reference sequence). Trimming shortened V by 2 bases and J by 0 bases, and 7 bases separated the two germline ends. The DNA read from the CDR3 is TGTGCCAGCGGTGAACTGGGAAGTCAAAACACCTTGTAC. This encodes CASGELGSQNTLY. The full CDR3 protein reads CASGELGSQNTLYF.

Regarding this clone: The listed genes are named as in mouse. The CDR3 extends 1 residue past the end of the read, so its final part is completed from the germline J gene. The rearrangement links TRBV3 to TRBJ1-5; 12 bases fit TRBD1. CDR1 SNHLY and CDR2 FYNGKV come from the germline V gene (reference sequence). V shed 4 bases, J shed 9 bases, and the junction held 1 base outside the gene matches. This CDR3 has 13 amino acids. The sequenced CDR3 bases are TGTGCCAGCAGCTGGGACAGGGGGCCGGCTCCGCTT. This gives the protein CASSWDRGPAPL. The entire CDR3 protein is CASSWDRGPAPLF.

This clone was seen a few times. Gene names and germline refer to mouse. CDR3 DNA, as far as it was read: TGTGCCAGCAGCCCCCGGGACTTTCAAAACACCTTGTAC. This codes for CASSPRDFQNTLY. Given in full, the CDR3 is CASSPRDFQNTLYF. The chain is built from TRBV4 and TRBJ2-4; possible D gene TRBD2, 6 bases. The observed sequence ends 1 residue before the CDR3 terminus, with the missing tail filled in from the germline J gene. Trimming took 5 bases from V and 2 from J, leaving 11 bases between them. The CDR3 loop spans 14 amino acids. Looked up from germline, CDR1 is LGHDT and CDR2 is YNNKQL (reference sequence).

With respect to this clone: The genes are named according to mouse. From the germline J gene comes the end of the CDR3, since the read stops 1 residue before it. The chain joins TRBV15 to TRBJ1-2; D might be TRBD1 (6 bases). Germline CDR1 SGHND, CDR2 FRSKSL. Trimming stripped 6 bases from V and 3 bases from J, with 8 bases between. The CDR3 covers 12 residues. The CDR3 reads CASSRGDSDYTF. The sequenced part of the CDR3 DNA is TGTGCCAGCAGCAGGGGTGACTCCGACTACACC. Full variable domain (rest looked up from reference TRBV15 and TRBJ1-2): DAGVTQTPRHEVAEKGQTIILKCEPVSGHNDLFWYRQTKIQGLELLSYFRSKSLMEDGGAFKDRFKAEMLNSSFSTLKIQPTEPKDSAVYLCASSRGDSDYTFGSGTRLLVI.

With respect to this clone: The genes and germline here are from mouse. With the read ending 1 residue before the CDR3 end, the germline J gene is used to fill in that end. The V call is TRBV23, the J call TRBJ1-1. The CDR3 length is 13 residues. CDR1 and CDR2 (germline): KGHTA, FQNQQP. The CDR3 sequence is CSSSQSRNTEVFF. The sequenced CDR3 bases are TGCTCCAGCAGTCAATCACGGAACACAGAAGTCTTC.

This clone occurred once. One end of the junction does not line up with germline, which may come from a read error. Gene labels here are mouse ones. The CDR3 is cut off 1 residue early in the read; its end comes from the germline J gene. This rearrangement joins TRBV13-2 to TRBJ2-1, with unresolved D. The CDR3 length is 14 residues. The germline gives CDR1 NNHNN, CDR2 SYGAGS (reference sequence). The CDR3 bases that were read are TGTGCCAGCGGTGATGACAGTCTCTATGCTGGGCAGTTC. Translating gives CASGDDSLYAGQF. The whole CDR3 reads CASGDDSLYAGQFF.

A note on this clone: Mouse gene names and germline throughout. The read ends 1 residue before the CDR3 terminus; that terminus is restored from the germline J gene. This sequence joins TRBV13-2 and TRBJ1-2; D gene unclear. V lost 0 bases, J lost 4 bases, and 7 bases lay in between. The CDR3 spans 13 residues. CDR1 and CDR2 (germline): NNHNN, SYGAGS (reference sequence). CDR3 region: CASGDAELSDYTF. The part of the CDR3 DNA that was read is TGTGCCAGCGGTGATGCTGAACTCTCCGACTACACC.

Worth noting for this clone: Gene names refer to mouse genes. The CDR3 is cut off 1 residue early in the read; its end comes from the germline J gene. The rearrangement uses TRBV24 and TRBJ1-6, with a possible D match to TRBD1 (5 bases). TRBJ1-6 is flagged as an ORF with uncertain function. This CDR3 has 16 amino acids. Germline CDR1 KGHTA, CDR2 FRNEEI. Deletions cut 4 bases from V and 5 bases from J, with 15 bases between. The CDR3 DNA, read in part, is TGTGCCAGCAGTCGGACGGGGGGGATGGATAATTCGCCCCTCTAC. The encoded protein is CASSRTGGMDNSPLY. The CDR3 in its entirety is CASSRTGGMDNSPLYF.

Worth noting for this clone: Any gene name here is a mouse gene name. The missing CDR3 end, 1 residue past where the read stops, is filled in from the germline J gene. The chain combines TRBV26 with TRBJ1-1; D is perhaps TRBD1 (6 bases). Per germline, CDR1 KGHPV and CDR2 FQNQEV (reference sequence). This CDR3 is 11 amino acids long. V was cut by 6 bases and J by 11 bases, with 13 bases left in between. The CDR3 region is CASSRGAGVFF. The covered CDR3 bases are TGTGCCAGCAGCCGGGGGGCAGGGGTCTTC.

This clone has more than one count but fewer than ten. All gene names here are mouse names. The CDR3 extends 1 residue past the end of the read, so its final part is completed from the germline J gene. The V gene is TRBV3, the J gene TRBJ2-1, with D tentatively TRBD2 (6 bases). The CDR3 runs 14 residues. Germline loops: CDR1 SNHLY, CDR2 FYNGKV (reference sequence). The ends were cut back, 1 base at V and 3 bases at J, with 7 bases in the middle. This chain's CDR3 is CASSLVGGYAEQFF. The sequenced part of the CDR3 DNA is TGTGCCAGCAGCTTAGTTGGGGGCTATGCTGAGCAGTTC.

This clone was detected a few times. The listed genes are named as in mouse. The read finishes 1 residue shy of the CDR3 end, and the germline J gene is used to complete it. The chain combines TRBV12-2 with TRBJ1-2; weak D call: TRBD1 (6 bases). The V and J ends lost 2 bases and 2 bases respectively, with 8 bases between them. The CDR3 runs 13 residues. Germline V CDR1 and CDR2: SGHLS, HYDKME. The CDR3 reads CASSPGQNSDYTF. CDR3 DNA, as far as it was read: TGTGCCAGCTCTCCCGGACAGAACTCCGACTACACC.

Remarks on this clone: The gene names here belong to mouse. The CDR3 extends 1 residue past the end of the read, so its final part is completed from the germline J gene. The V and J genes are TRBV16 and TRBJ1-1, with unresolved D. V lost 1 base, J lost 0 bases, and 3 bases lay in between. This CDR3 contains 13 residues. The germline V gene encodes CDR1 SGHSA and CDR2 FRNQAP. Incomplete CDR3 DNA: TGTGCAAGCAGCTTAGGAGCAAACACAGAAGTCTTC. Residues: CASSLGANTEVF. The full CDR3 protein is CASSLGANTEVFF.

By share, this clone ranks as medium-sized. Gene names are mouse gene names. The read terminates 1 residue ahead of where the CDR3 ends, so the germline J gene completes it. The V and J genes are TRBV23 and TRBJ2-5; the table assigns TRBD2, which was not confirmed against the DNA. CDR1 KGHTA and CDR2 FQNQQP come from the germline V gene. This CDR3 contains 13 residues. The DNA read from the CDR3 is TGCTCCAGCAGTCGACTGGGCCAAGACACCCAGTAC. Translated, it gives CSSSRLGQDTQY. The complete CDR3 sequence is CSSSRLGQDTQYF.

By its share, this clone is medium-sized. Gene names and germline refer to mouse. The CDR3 end falls 1 residue outside the read, so it is completed with the germline J gene. The rearrangement joins TRBV26 to TRBJ1-3; TRBD1 matches 7 bases. With V trimmed by 4 bases and J by 4 bases, 4 bases remained unmatched. The CDR3 length is 14 residues. Germline V gives CDR1 KGHPV, CDR2 FQNQEV (reference sequence). The part of the CDR3 DNA that was read is TGTGCCAGCAGTCCCACAGGGGACGGAAATACGCTCTAT. Its protein product is CASSPTGDGNTLY. The CDR3 reads in full as CASSPTGDGNTLYF.

Of note for this clone: Gene names and germline refer to mouse. The read terminates 1 residue before the CDR3 end, so the remaining end is supplied by the germline J gene. J is TRBJ2-4 and V is TRBV26, with TRBD2 as a possible D gene (5 bases). The CDR3 contains 12 residues. V gave up 4 bases and J gave up 7 bases, with 9 bases separating them. CDR1 is KGHPV, CDR2 FQNQEV, per germline (reference sequence). Partial CDR3 DNA: TGTGCCAGCAGTCCTACTGGAGACACCTTGTAC. Translating it yields CASSPTGDTLY. The complete CDR3 reads CASSPTGDTLYF.